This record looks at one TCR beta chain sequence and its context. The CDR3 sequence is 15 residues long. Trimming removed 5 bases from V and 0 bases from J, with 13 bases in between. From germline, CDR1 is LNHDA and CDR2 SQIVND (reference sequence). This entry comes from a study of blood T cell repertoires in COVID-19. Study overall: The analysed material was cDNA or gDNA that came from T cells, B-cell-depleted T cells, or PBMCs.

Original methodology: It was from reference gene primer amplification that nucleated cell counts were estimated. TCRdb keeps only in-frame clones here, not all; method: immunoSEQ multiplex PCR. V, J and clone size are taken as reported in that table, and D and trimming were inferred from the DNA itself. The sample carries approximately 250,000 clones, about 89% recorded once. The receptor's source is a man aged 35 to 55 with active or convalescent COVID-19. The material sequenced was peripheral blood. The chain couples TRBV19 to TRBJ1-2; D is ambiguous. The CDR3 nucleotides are TGTGCCAGTAGTCCCACCCTAGCCCCTAACTATGGCTACACCTTC. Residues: CASSPTLAPNYGYTF.